The present T cell receptor beta chain was sequenced within a study of blood T cells in healthy people across ages. Study results and caveats: More naive CD4+ cells and higher diversity marked long-lived donors relative to aged donors. Unknown donor CMV status possibly confounded expanded clonotype changes. Naive and antigen-experienced cells could not be conclusively compared, given unsorted PBMCs.

CDR3 length equals 16 residues. Germline V gene data show CDR1 as LGHDT and CDR2 as YNNKEL (reference sequence). Trimming took off 0 bases at V and 0 bases at J, with 10 bases between the two ends. This clonotype was observed a handful of times. Its antigen is undetermined. The second PCR ran roughly 6 to 11 cycles with a sample-barcoded 5' primer and J-beta primers. TCRdb ran MiXCR on the 5' RACE reads and lists one entry per CDR3 protein. Among 1 million to 1.2 million distinct CDR3 sequences listed, roughly two fifths were seen once. Input material: blood. The rearrangement joins TRBV3-1 to TRBJ2-3; D unclear. The receptor was isolated from a man aged 18 to 29 in good health. The CDR3: CASSQDLAVSTDTQYF. DNA of the CDR3: TGTGCCAGCAGCCAAGACCTGGCGGTAAGCACAGATACGCAGTATTTT.